The clone carrying this T cell receptor beta chain has more than one count but fewer than ten. Antigen specificity is unknown. The entirety of the isolated RNA underwent reverse transcription, so expressed TCRB transcripts were sequenced. Libraries were prepared by immunoSEQ multiplex PCR; TCRdb keeps only in-frame clonotypes and omits some of them. The table records about 270,000 clones, around an eighth of them present only once. These data belong to a study of beta chain features in type 1 diabetes. The study's findings and limits: Shortening that was moderate but significant affected the TCRB CDR3s of Type 1 diabetes patients in all four CD4+ subsets.

Cells sorted by CD45RO/CCR7/CD25/CD127/CD95/CD27 comprised CD4+ naive, central memory, regulatory and stem cell-like memory cells. Sorted populations all had greater than 95% purity. The V and J ends lost 3 bases and 8 bases, in that order; junction bases with no gene match: 9. Germline assignment: CDR1 SGHDT and CDR2 YYEEEE. The CDR3 runs to 14 residues. J is TRBJ1-2 and V is TRBV5-6, with 8 bases lining up with TRBD1. The sequence was collected from a man aged 30-40 years with type 1 diabetes. Sequencing was done on a sample of naive CD4+ T cells from blood. CDR3 DNA: TGTGCCAGCAGCTGGGCAGGGGGCTCTAGAGGCTACACCTTC. This encodes CASSWAGGSRGYTF.